One sample yielded the 15 T cell receptor beta chains listed below, sequenced in a study of OX40 agonist ivuxolimab in advanced cancers. Sequencing was performed with immunoSEQ multiplex PCR; in TCRdb, only in-frame clones are kept and a portion is missing. The table has tens of thousands of clones, around 87% seen once. Here the sequenced sample was CD4+ or CD8+ T cells sorted from blood, taken in a trial of the OX40 agonist ivuxolimab. The receptors were gathered from an adult with an advanced solid tumor such as melanoma, head and neck, liver or kidney cancer.

The chain couples TRBV7-9 to TRBJ2-2; a weak D match, TRBD2 (5 bases). Germline assignment: CDR1 SEHNR and CDR2 FQNEAQ (reference sequence). CDR3 length equals 16 residues. V dropped 2 bases and J dropped 1 base, with 11 bases sitting between them. The CDR3 DNA follows: TGTGCCAGCAGCTTAAGCGGTGCGGGGAACACCGGGGAGCTGTTTTTT. As protein: CASSLSGAGNTGELFF.

The V gene is TRBV7-8, the J gene TRBJ2-3; the D gene is possibly TRBD2 (7 bases). The CDR3 consists of 15 residues. Germline CDR1 and CDR2: SGHVS and FQNEAQ. Trimming removed 1 base at V and 5 bases at J, with 13 bases between. The CDR3 DNA reads TGTGCCAGCAGCTTAGTGAGGGGGAGGGGAGATACGCAGTATTTT. Encoded protein: CASSLVRGRGDTQYF. The variable domain in full, completed from reference TRBV7-8 and TRBJ2-3, reads GAGVSQSPRYKVAKRGQDVALRCDPISGHVSLFWYQQALGQGPEFLTYFQNEAQLDKSGLPSDRFFAERPEGSVSTLKIQRTQQEDSAVYLCASSLVRGRGDTQYFGPGTRLTVL.

The chain carries TRBV2 and TRBJ2-1, with D perhaps being TRBD1 or TRBD2 (5 bases each). V lost 7 bases, J lost 5 bases, and 18 bases lay in between. CDR3 length: 15 residues. Per germline, CDR1 SNHLY and CDR2 FYNNEI. This CDR3 reads CASTEGQGPHNEQFF. The CDR3 DNA follows: TGTGCCAGCACCGAGGGTCAGGGACCCCACAATGAGCAGTTCTTC.

This rearrangement joins TRBV19 to TRBJ1-1, with D possibly being TRBD1 (5 bases). This CDR3 contains 15 residues. V was cut by 7 bases and J by 2 bases, with 17 bases left in between. Germline V gene data show CDR1 as LNHDA and CDR2 as SQIVND (reference sequence). CDR3 region: CASTGAPGGNTEAFF. As DNA, the CDR3 is TGTGCCAGTACCGGGGCCCCAGGAGGAAACACTGAAGCTTTCTTT.

The V and J genes are TRBV28 and TRBJ1-4; 10 positions agree with TRBD1. Per the germline V gene, CDR1 is MDHEN and CDR2 is SYDVKM. V shed 6 bases and J 3 bases; nucleotides not matched to a gene: 10. This CDR3 has 17 residues. For the CDR3, the DNA is TGTGCCAGCAGCCCCTCCGGACAGGGGGGGGCTAATGAAAAACTGTTTTTT. Amino acids: CASSPSGQGGANEKLFF.

J is TRBJ2-2 and V is TRBV7-9; 8 nucleotides match TRBD1. The trim removed 7 bases at V and 1 base at J, leaving 8 bases unmatched. This CDR3 has 16 amino acids. Per the germline V gene, CDR1 is SEHNR and CDR2 is FQNEAQ (reference sequence). The CDR3, as DNA: TGTGCCAGCACCCTCCAAGGACAGGGGAACACCGGGGAGCTGTTTTTT. Its protein product is CASTLQGQGNTGELFF.

The chain recombines TRBV21-1 with TRBJ2-5; TRBD1 is the table's D call and was not checked against the DNA. TRBV21-1 is marked as a pseudogene. The CDR3 covers 16 residues. The CDR3 nucleotides are TGTGCCAGCAGCAAAGCAAGACAGGGGGCCTGGGAGACCCAGTACTTC. Protein: CASSKARQGAWETQYF.

The gene calls are TRBV7-2 and TRBJ2-1, with TRBD1 matching over 8 bases. After removal of 5 bases from V and 7 bases from J, the junction contained 7 bases not matched to a gene. Germline CDR1 SGHTA, CDR2 FQGNSA. CDR3 size: 14 residues. CDR3 region: CASSLDRVGNEQFF. CDR3 sequence (DNA): TGTGCCAGCAGCCTGGACAGGGTGGGGAATGAGCAGTTCTTC. Based on the CDR3 plus reference TRBV7-2 and TRBJ2-1, the full variable domain is GAGVSQSPSNKVTEKGKDVELRCDPISGHTALYWYRQSLGQGLEFLIYFQGNSAPDKSGLPSDRFSAERTGGSVSTLTIQRTQQEDSAVYLCASSLDRVGNEQFFGPGTRLTVL.

This chain links TRBV28 with TRBJ1-1; D gene ambiguous. The V and J ends lost 5 bases and 2 bases respectively, with 9 bases between them. Germline CDR1 reads MDHEN; CDR2 reads SYDVKM. This CDR3 is 13 amino acids long. CDR3 nucleotide sequence: TGTGCCAGCAGTCCCAAGTTAAACACTGAAGCTTTCTTT. Translated: CASSPKLNTEAFF. Supplemented by reference TRBV28 and TRBJ1-1, the full variable domain reads DVKVTQSSRYLVKRTGEKVFLECVQDMDHENMFWYRQDPGLGLRLIYFSYDVKMKEKGDIPEGYSVSREKKERFSLILESASTNQTSMYLCASSPKLNTEAFFGQGTRLTVV.

This clone was counted between two and nine times. This sequence joins TRBV10-3 and TRBJ1-5; D is undetermined. The CDR3 contains 13 residues. Trimming removed 4 bases from V and 5 bases from J, with 9 bases in between. Germline CDR1 is ENHRY and CDR2 is SYGVKD. The CDR3 protein is CAISGKTDQPQHF. CDR3 nucleotide sequence: TGTGCCATCAGTGGGAAAACCGATCAGCCCCAGCATTTT.

This clone was counted a few times. The chain's CDR3 is CASSLPGNTEAFF. The DNA for the CDR3 is TGTGCCAGCAGCTTGCCCGGCAACACTGAAGCTTTCTTT. The chain uses TRBV7-9 and TRBJ1-1; D gene unclear. This CDR3 is built from 13 residues. Germline V gene lookup returns CDR1 SEHNR and CDR2 FQNEAQ (reference sequence). The ends were cut back, 3 bases at V and 2 bases at J, with 7 bases in the middle.

The gene calls are TRBV28 and TRBJ2-1; D is possibly TRBD2 (5 bases). Germline V gives CDR1 MDHEN, CDR2 SYDVKM. V was pared by 5 bases and J by 13 bases, with 27 bases between. This CDR3 has 16 amino acids. CDR3 residues: CASSPIWVASNPYQFF. CDR3 sequence (DNA): TGTGCCAGCAGTCCGATATGGGTAGCGAGTAACCCTTATCAGTTCTTC.

This clone occurred once. The CDR3 sequence is CASSSASIAPYGYTF. CDR3 nucleotide sequence: TGTGCCAGCAGCTCGGCCAGCATAGCCCCCTATGGCTACACCTTC. The chain links TRBV5-4 to TRBJ1-2; no reliable D call. The germline CDR1 and CDR2 sequences are SGHNT and YYREEE (reference sequence). This CDR3 contains 15 residues. V lost 3 bases and J lost 4, with 16 bases in between.

The chain uses TRBV11-2 and TRBJ2-6, with 8 positions matching TRBD1. The CDR3 is 17 residues long. CDR1 and CDR2 from the germline V gene are SGHAT and FQNNGV. The V gene end was trimmed by 1 base and the J gene end by 0 bases; junction bases not matched to a gene: 2. Written as DNA, the CDR3 is TGTGCCAGCAGCTTAGTGACAGGGGCCTCTGGGGCCAACGTCCTGACTTTC. It translates to CASSLVTGASGANVLTF.

The chain recombines TRBV19 with TRBJ2-1; D may correspond to TRBD1 or TRBD2 (6 bases each). This CDR3 spans 18 amino acids. Trimming left V 3 bases short and J 6 bases short, with 24 bases between. Per the germline V gene, CDR1 is LNHDA and CDR2 is SQIVND (reference sequence). The chain's CDR3 is CASSIAVGAKGGINEQFF. DNA of the CDR3: TGTGCCAGTAGTATCGCCGTGGGGGCGAAGGGGGGAATCAATGAGCAGTTCTTC.